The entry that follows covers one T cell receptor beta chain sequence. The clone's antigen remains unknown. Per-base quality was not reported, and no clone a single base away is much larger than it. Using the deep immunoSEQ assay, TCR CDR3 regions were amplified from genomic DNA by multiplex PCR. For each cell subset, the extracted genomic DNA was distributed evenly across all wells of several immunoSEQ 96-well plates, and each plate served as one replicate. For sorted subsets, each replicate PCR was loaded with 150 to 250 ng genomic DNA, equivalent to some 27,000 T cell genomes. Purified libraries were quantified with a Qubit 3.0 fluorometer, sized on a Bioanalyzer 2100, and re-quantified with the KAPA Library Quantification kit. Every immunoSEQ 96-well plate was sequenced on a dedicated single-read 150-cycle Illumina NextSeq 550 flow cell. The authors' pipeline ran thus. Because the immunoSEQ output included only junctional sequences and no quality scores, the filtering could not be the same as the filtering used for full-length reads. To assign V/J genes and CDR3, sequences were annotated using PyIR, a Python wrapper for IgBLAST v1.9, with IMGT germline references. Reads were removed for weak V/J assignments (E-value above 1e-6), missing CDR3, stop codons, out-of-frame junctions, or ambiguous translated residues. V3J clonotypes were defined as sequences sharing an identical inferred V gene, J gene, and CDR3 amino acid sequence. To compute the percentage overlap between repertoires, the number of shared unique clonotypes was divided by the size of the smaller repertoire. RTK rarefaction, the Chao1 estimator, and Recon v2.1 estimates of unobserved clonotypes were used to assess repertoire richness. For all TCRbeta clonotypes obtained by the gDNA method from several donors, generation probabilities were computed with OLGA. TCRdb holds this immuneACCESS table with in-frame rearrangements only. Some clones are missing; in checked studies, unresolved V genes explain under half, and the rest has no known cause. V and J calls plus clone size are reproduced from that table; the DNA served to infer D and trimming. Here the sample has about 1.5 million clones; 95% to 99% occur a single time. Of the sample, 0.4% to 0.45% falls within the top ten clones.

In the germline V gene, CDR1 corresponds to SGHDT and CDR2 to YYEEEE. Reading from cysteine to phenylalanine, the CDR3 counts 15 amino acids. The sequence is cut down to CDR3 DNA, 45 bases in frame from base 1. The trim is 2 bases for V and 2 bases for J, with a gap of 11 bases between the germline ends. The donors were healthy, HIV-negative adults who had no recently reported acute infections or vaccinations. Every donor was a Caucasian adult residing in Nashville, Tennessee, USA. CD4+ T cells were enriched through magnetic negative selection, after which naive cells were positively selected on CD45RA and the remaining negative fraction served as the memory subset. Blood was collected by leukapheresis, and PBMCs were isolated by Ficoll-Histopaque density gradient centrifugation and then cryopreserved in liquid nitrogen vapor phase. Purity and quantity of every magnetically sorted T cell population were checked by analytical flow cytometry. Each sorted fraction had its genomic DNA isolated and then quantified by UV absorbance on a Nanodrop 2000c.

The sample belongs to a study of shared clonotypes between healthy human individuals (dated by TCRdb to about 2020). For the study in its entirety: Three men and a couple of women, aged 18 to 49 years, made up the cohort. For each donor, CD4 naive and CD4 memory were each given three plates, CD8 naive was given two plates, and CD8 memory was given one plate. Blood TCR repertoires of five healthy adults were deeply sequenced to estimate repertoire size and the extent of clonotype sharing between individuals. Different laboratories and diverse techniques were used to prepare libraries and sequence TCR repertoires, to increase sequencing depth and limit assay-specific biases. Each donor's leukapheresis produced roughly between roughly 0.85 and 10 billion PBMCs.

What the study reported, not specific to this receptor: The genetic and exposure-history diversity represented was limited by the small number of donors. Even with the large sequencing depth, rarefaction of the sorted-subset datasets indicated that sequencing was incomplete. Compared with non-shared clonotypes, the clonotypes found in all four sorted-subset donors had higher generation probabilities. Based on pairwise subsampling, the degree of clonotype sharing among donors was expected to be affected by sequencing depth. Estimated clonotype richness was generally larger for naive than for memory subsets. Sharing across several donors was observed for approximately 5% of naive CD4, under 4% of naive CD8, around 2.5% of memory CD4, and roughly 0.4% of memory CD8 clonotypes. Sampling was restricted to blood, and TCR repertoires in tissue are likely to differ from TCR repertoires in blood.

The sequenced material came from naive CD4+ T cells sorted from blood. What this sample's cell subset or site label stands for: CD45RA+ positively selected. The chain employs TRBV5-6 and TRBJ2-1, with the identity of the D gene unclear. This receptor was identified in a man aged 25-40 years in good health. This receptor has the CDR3 CASSLRKTAYNEQFF. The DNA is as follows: TGTGCCAGCAGCTTAAGAAAAACTGCCTACAATGAGCAGTTCTTC.